The entry below describes one T cell receptor (beta chain). Authors' processing steps: Quantification of nucleated cells was approximated via reference gene primer amplification. Only in-frame clones appear in the TCRdb table, and some are missing; sequencing was by immunoSEQ multiplex PCR. V and J calls and clone size are copied from that table; D and trimming were computed from the DNA. The data contain around 160,000 clones, around four fifths of them seen just once; the ten biggest clones take up 35% to 45%. These data belong to a study of blood T cell repertoires in COVID-19. Study overall: Acute and convalescent COVID-19 specimens originated in the United States, Italy and Spain. From T cells, B-cell-depleted T cells, or PBMCs came the material, which was cDNA or gDNA.

Looked up from germline, CDR1 is MDHEN and CDR2 is SYDVKM. Unmatched junction bases numbered 9, after V lost 7 bases and J lost 6 bases. The CDR3 has 15 residues. The source material was peripheral blood. This receptor was obtained from a human donor in a cohort sampled during active COVID-19. The gene calls are TRBV28 and TRBJ2-3; TRBD1 matches at 11 bases. CDR3 protein: CASNLGQGAGDTQYF. In nucleotides, the CDR3 is TGTGCCAGCAACCTAGGACAGGGGGCAGGTGATACGCAGTATTTT.